This T cell receptor (beta chain) is from a study of OX40 agonist ivuxolimab in advanced cancers. As for the study more broadly: Ivuxolimab, which targeted the costimulatory receptor OX40 (CD134), was an agonistic, fully human IgG2 monoclonal antibody. Intravenous ivuxolimab was administered to patients every 2 weeks at six dose levels: 0.01, 0.1, 0.3, 1.5, 3 and 10 mg/kg. Among the roughly 52 dose-escalation patients, about 19 had hepatocellular carcinoma, about 15 melanoma, 9 renal cell carcinoma and 9 head and neck cancer. A male proportion of under 85% and a mean age of 60 years, ranging from 23 to 79, were recorded for the dose-escalation cohort. Patients were allowed to have had prior anti-PD-1, anti-PD-L1 or anti-CTLA-4 therapy, and around 40% of the dose-escalation patients had previously received checkpoint inhibitors. Three dose-escalation patients achieved partial responses, one with hepatocellular carcinoma and two with cutaneous melanoma. The point of sequencing TCRbeta in the periphery was to test whether ivuxolimab changed TCR sequence diversity and drove clonal T-cell expansion. The paper reports the monotherapy dose-escalation portion (N of about 51 patients) of the phase I ivuxolimab trial.

The trial excluded patients who had a history of autoimmune disease or who were on systemic immunosuppression. In every dose cohort, peripheral blood was drawn for TCR sequencing at baseline, cycle 4 day 1, and cycle 7 day 1. Samples came from an open-label, multicenter, first-in-human phase I dose-escalation trial of ivuxolimab. The trial enrolled adults with locally advanced or metastatic head and neck squamous cell, hepatocellular, melanoma or renal cell carcinoma. Before TCR sequencing, CD4+ T cells and CD8+ T cells from peripheral blood were sorted into separate populations. From the germline V gene (reference sequence), CDR1 is LNHDA and CDR2 is SQIVND. V loses 6 bases, J loses 9 bases, and the germline ends lie 12 bases apart. The CDR3 contains 13 residues, cysteine and phenylalanine counted. Left in the record is the CDR3 DNA by itself, 39 bases read in frame from the first base. Details on this clone: Its recognized antigen is unknown. One base away there is no much larger clone; base qualities are not given.

For sequencing of the TCRbeta CDR3 region, genomic DNA was extracted from the sorted cells. TCRbeta CDR3 regions were sequenced using the immunoSEQ Assay. TCRdb retrieved this table from immuneACCESS and kept in-frame rearrangements only. Not all clones are present; in checked studies, unresolved V genes account for under half, and no reason is known for the remainder. For this sample there are about 73,000 clones; more than 85% appear just once. The ten biggest clones cover 8.5% to 10% of the sample. Beyond this particular receptor, the publication reports: In partial responders in the 0.1-3.0 mg/kg groups, normalized peripheral clonal expansion was found to be among the lowest, especially among CD8+ T cells. At doses of 0.1 to 3.0 mg/kg, clonal expansion of both CD4+ and CD8+ T cells in blood was seen between baseline and week 6. Low levels of normalized T-cell clonal expansion were also seen in some patients who did not respond. After ivuxolimab, CD8+ T cells had more expanded clones than CD4+ T cells on average. The antigen specificity of the clonally expanded peripheral T cells was not determined.

The sequence is built from TRBV19 and TRBJ1-6, with no D gene named confidently. This TCR was recovered from an adult with an advanced solid tumor such as melanoma, head and neck, liver or kidney cancer. Here the sequenced sample was CD4+ or CD8+ T cells sorted from blood, taken in a trial of the OX40 agonist ivuxolimab. This receptor has the CDR3 CASREKGGSPLHF. The nucleotide sequence is TGTGCCAGTAGGGAAAAGGGAGGTTCACCCCTCCACTTT.